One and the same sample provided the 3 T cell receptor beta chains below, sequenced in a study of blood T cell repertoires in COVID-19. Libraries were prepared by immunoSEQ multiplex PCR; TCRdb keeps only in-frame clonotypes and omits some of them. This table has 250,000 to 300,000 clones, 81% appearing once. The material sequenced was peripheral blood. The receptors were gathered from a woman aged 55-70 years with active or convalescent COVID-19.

The CDR3: CATSRGRVDEKLFF. The CDR3 DNA reads as TGTGCCACCAGCAGAGGCAGGGTCGACGAAAAACTGTTTTTT. This chain uses TRBV15 with TRBJ1-4; tentatively, D is TRBD1 (5 bases). Germline V lookup: CDR1 LNHNV, CDR2 YYDKDF (reference sequence). This CDR3 contains 14 residues. The V end was cut by 1 base, the J end by 8 bases, with 11 bases between.

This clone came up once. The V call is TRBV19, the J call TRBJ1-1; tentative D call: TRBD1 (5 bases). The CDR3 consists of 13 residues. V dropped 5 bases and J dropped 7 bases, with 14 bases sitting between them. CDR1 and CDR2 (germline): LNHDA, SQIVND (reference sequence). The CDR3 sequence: CASSPRGIGEAFF. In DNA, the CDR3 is TGTGCCAGTAGTCCGCGGGGGATCGGTGAAGCTTTCTTT.

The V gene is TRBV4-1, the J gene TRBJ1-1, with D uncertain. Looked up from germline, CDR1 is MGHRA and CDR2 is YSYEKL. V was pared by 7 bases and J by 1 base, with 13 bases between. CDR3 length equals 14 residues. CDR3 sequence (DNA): TGCGCCAGCACTGTTGGGCAACAGAACACTGAAGCTTTCTTT. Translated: CASTVGQQNTEAFF.